This T cell receptor (beta chain) was identified in a study of monozygotic twins with inflammatory bowel disease. A remark on this clonotype: The antigen is unknown.

Germline V gene sequence: CDR1 SSHAT, CDR2 FNYEAQ (reference sequence). The CDR3 length is 12 residues. Study results and caveats: Repertoire similarity did not differ between concordant and discordant twins, perhaps due to limited power.

Every TCR library drew on approximately 3.5 ug of total RNA. TCRdb reprocessed the 5' RACE reads, keeping one entry per CDR3 protein, no DNA. The sample's table shows 110,000 to 150,000 distinct CDR3 sequences. Input material: blood. The receptor was derived from a human donor with ulcerative colitis or Crohn's disease, or a healthy co-twin of an affected twin (not recorded which). The chain carries TRBV7-7 and TRBJ2-7. The CDR3 spells CASSLVGNEQYF.